Following are 23 T cell receptor beta chains from one sample sequenced in a study of cytomegalovirus exposure and HLA in healthy donors. The primer mix had 60 Vbeta and 13 Jbeta primers. Some clones are missing from TCRdb's copy, which holds only in-frame ones; the method was immunoSEQ multiplex PCR. The clone table shows some 75,000 clones, with the ten largest holding around 7.5%. The material sequenced was PBMCs. The origin of the receptors is a female donor in good health and CMV-seropositive.

The V gene is TRBV6-6, the J gene TRBJ2-5; 7 nucleotides line up with TRBD1. The tail of the sequence fits TRBJ2-7 better, so the J call may be wrong. The CDR3 consists of 16 residues. CDR1 and CDR2 (germline): MNHNY, SVGAGI (reference sequence). The DNA of the CDR3 is TGTGCCAGCAGTTACCAGGACAGGATCGGCGGGTACGAGCAGTACTTC. Translating gives CASSYQDRIGGYEQYF.

The V call is TRBV28, the J call TRBJ1-2; 7 nucleotides line up with TRBD1. V shed 7 bases and J 8 bases; nucleotides not matched to a gene: 13. The CDR3 extends over 14 amino acids. From germline, CDR1 is MDHEN and CDR2 SYDVKM. CDR3 amino acids: CASITNQGVKGYTF. In DNA form, the CDR3 reads TGTGCCAGCATTACCAATCAGGGGGTTAAGGGCTACACCTTC.

The chain recombines TRBV4-1 with TRBJ2-2; TRBD1 aligns across 7 bases. There are 16 residues in the CDR3. The V and J ends lost 0 bases and 3 bases, in that order; junction bases with no gene match: 4. The germline V gene encodes CDR1 MGHRA and CDR2 YSYEKL. The CDR3 bases are TGCGCCAGCAGCCAAGAAGTCGACAGGGACACCGGGGAGCTGTTTTTT. Protein: CASSQEVDRDTGELFF.

This rearrangement joins TRBV5-1 to TRBJ1-1; 10 positions match TRBD1. The CDR3 covers 17 residues. Germline V CDR1 and CDR2: SGHRS, YFSETQ. V shed 0 bases and J 0 bases; nucleotides not matched to a gene: 5. The DNA of the CDR3 is TGCGCCAGCAGCTTGGCCCCGGGACAGGGGATGAACACTGAAGCTTTCTTT. It yields the protein CASSLAPGQGMNTEAFF.

CDR3 region: CASSRGQGSSYEQYF. The DNA of the CDR3 is TGTGCCAGCAGCCGTGGACAGGGTTCCTCCTACGAGCAGTACTTC. The V gene is TRBV6-5, the J gene TRBJ2-7; 8 bases map to TRBD1. V dropped 6 bases and J dropped 0; count of bases not matched to a gene: 7. Germline CDR1 reads MNHEY; CDR2 reads SVGAGI. The CDR3 has 15 residues.

This chain uses TRBV9 with TRBJ1-3, with 7 bases lining up with TRBD1. The CDR3 extends over 14 amino acids. CDR1 and CDR2 from the germline V gene are SGDLS and YYNGEE. The V and J ends lost 0 bases and 4 bases, in that order; junction bases with no gene match: 1. CDR3 loop: CASSVATGGNTIYF. CDR3 DNA: TGTGCCAGCAGCGTAGCGACAGGGGGAAACACCATATATTTT.

The chain has TRBV5-4 and TRBJ1-3; TRBD1 matches at 7 bases. The germline CDR1 and CDR2 sequences are SGHNT and YYREEE (reference sequence). V was clipped by 0 bases and J by 0 bases; unmatched bases: 9. CDR3 length equals 18 residues. CDR3: CASSLARGQVNSGNTIYF. CDR3 DNA sequence: TGTGCCAGCAGCTTGGCGCGCGGACAGGTCAACTCTGGAAACACCATATATTTT.

The genes are TRBV9 and TRBJ2-3; D unresolved. The CDR3 runs 14 residues. V lost 0 bases to trimming and J lost 2 bases, with 7 bases between them. Germline V gene lookup returns CDR1 SGDLS and CDR2 YYNGEE. CDR3: CASSVDRHTDTQYF. The CDR3 DNA reads as TGTGCCAGCAGCGTAGACAGACACACAGATACGCAGTATTTT. The complete variable domain, with remaining parts taken from reference TRBV9 and TRBJ2-3, reads DSGVTQTPKHLITATGQRVTLRCSPRSGDLSVYWYQQSLDQGLQFLIQYYNGEERAKGNILERFSAQQFPDLHSELNLSSLELGDSALYFCASSVDRHTDTQYFGPGTRLTVL.

The chain links TRBV7-8 to TRBJ2-2; D is unclear. The length of the CDR3 is 15 residues. From germline, CDR1 is SGHVS and CDR2 FQNEAQ. Trimming shortened V by 0 bases and J by 4 bases, and 9 bases separated the two germline ends. The CDR3 loop is CASSLATTGTGELFF. For the CDR3, the DNA is TGTGCCAGCAGCTTAGCGACGACGGGCACCGGGGAGCTGTTTTTT.

The CDR3 nucleotides read TGTGCCAGCAGCTCTTGGGGACAGGTTGTAGAGACCCAGTACTTC. Its protein is CASSSWGQVVETQYF. V usage is TRBV5-6 and J usage is TRBJ2-5; 8 bases line up with TRBD1. V dropped 3 bases and J dropped 4; count of bases not matched to a gene: 8. The CDR3 runs to 15 residues. Germline loops: CDR1 SGHDT, CDR2 YYEEEE. The variable domain in full, with the rest retrieved from reference TRBV5-6 and TRBJ2-5, is DAGVTQSPTHLIKTRGQQVTLRCSPKSGHDTVSWYQQALGQGPQFIFQYYEEEERQRGNFPDRFSGHQFPNYSSELNVNALLLGDSALYLCASSSWGQVVETQYFGPGTRLLVL.

The CDR3 loop is CASSLRAGGTDTQYF. CDR3 bases: TGTGCCAGCAGCTTACGAGCGGGGGGCACAGATACGCAGTATTTT. The chain combines TRBV13 with TRBJ2-3, with TRBD2 matching over 8 bases. V was pared by 2 bases and J by 1 base, with 2 bases of the junction left unmatched. This CDR3 has 15 residues. Germline V CDR1 and CDR2: PRHDT, FYEKMQ (reference sequence). Using reference TRBV13 and TRBJ2-3 for the parts outside the CDR3, the full variable domain is AAGVIQSPRHLIKEKRETATLKCYPIPRHDTVYWYQQGPGQDPQFLISFYEKMQSDKGSIPDRFSAQQFSDYHSELNMSSLELGDSALYFCASSLRAGGTDTQYFGPGTRLTVL.

The chain uses TRBV5-4 and TRBJ1-2, with no clear D. Deletions cut 4 bases from V and 4 bases from J, with 17 bases between. This CDR3 is built from 15 residues. CDR1 and CDR2 (germline): SGHNT, YYREEE (reference sequence). CDR3 amino acids: CASSGRERSGYGYTF. Written as DNA, the CDR3 is TGTGCCAGCAGCGGCAGAGAAAGGTCGGGCTATGGCTACACCTTC.

The gene calls are TRBV2 and TRBJ2-5; 9 nucleotides align to TRBD2. This CDR3 is built from 14 residues. J gave up 2 bases and V 8 bases, and 6 bases lay outside the gene matches. CDR1 SNHLY and CDR2 FYNNEI come from the germline V gene. In DNA, the CDR3 is TGTGCCAGCCTGGCGGGAGGGGGACAAGAGACCCAGTACTTC. Translated, it gives CASLAGGGQETQYF.

The J gene is TRBJ1-1, the V gene TRBV4-1; a weak D match, TRBD1 (5 bases). V gave up 1 base and J gave up 0 bases, with 9 bases separating them. The germline gives CDR1 MGHRA, CDR2 YSYEKL. The CDR3 sequence is 15 residues long. In nucleotides, the CDR3 is TGCGCCAGCAGCCAAGCAGGGCTTTTGAACACTGAAGCTTTCTTT. Its translation: CASSQAGLLNTEAFF.

The chain couples TRBV7-9 to TRBJ1-2, with TRBD1 matching over 7 bases. V lost 5 bases, J lost 5 bases, and 14 bases stayed unmatched. The V gene's germline CDR1 is SEHNR and CDR2 FQNEAQ (reference sequence). This CDR3 has 16 amino acids. The chain's CDR3 is CASSPEGNRGFYGYTF. The CDR3 DNA follows: TGTGCCAGCAGCCCAGAAGGGAACAGGGGTTTTTATGGCTACACCTTC.

The rearrangement joins TRBV5-1 to TRBJ2-7; 10 bases line up with TRBD2. There are 16 residues in the CDR3. J lost 4 bases, V lost 3 bases, and 10 bases had no gene match. Germline CDR1 and CDR2: SGHRS and YFSETQ. The CDR3 protein is CASSYLAGEKVYEQYF. CDR3 nucleotide sequence: TGCGCCAGCAGCTATCTAGCGGGAGAGAAAGTGTACGAGCAGTACTTC.

The V and J genes are TRBV6-5 and TRBJ2-3; 7 bases line up with TRBD1. CDR3 length: 16 amino acids. V gave up 1 base and J gave up 4 bases; unmatched junction bases: 8. Germline V gene lookup returns CDR1 MNHEY and CDR2 SVGAGI. The CDR3 protein is CASSYYRGQGADTQYF. The CDR3 region has the DNA TGTGCCAGCAGTTACTACAGGGGTCAGGGGGCAGATACGCAGTATTTT.

The chain recombines TRBV6-1 with TRBJ2-1, with 7 bases lining up with TRBD2. Germline trimming cut 0 bases from V and 0 bases from J; bases unmatched to any gene: 2. The CDR3 loop spans 16 amino acids. Germline CDR1 is MNHNS and CDR2 is SASEGT. The CDR3 nucleotides are TGTGCCAGCAGTGAAGCGCCTAGCGGCTCCTACAATGAGCAGTTCTTC. Translating it yields CASSEAPSGSYNEQFF.

V and J are TRBV4-1 and TRBJ1-5, with 7 bases identical to TRBD1. CDR3 length: 17 residues. CDR1 MGHRA and CDR2 YSYEKL come from the germline V gene. With 4 bases clipped from V and 0 bases from J, the junction kept 9 bases outside the gene matches. CDR3 nucleotides: TGCGCCAGCAGCCCTTCGACAGGGACCGATAGCAATCAGCCCCAGCATTTT. Translated, it gives CASSPSTGTDSNQPQHF.

This chain links TRBV5-4 with TRBJ2-7; TRBD1 might be the D (6 bases). From germline, CDR1 is SGHNT and CDR2 YYREEE (reference sequence). The CDR3 has 14 amino acids. V shed 1 base and J shed 3 bases, with 11 bases lying between them. The CDR3 nucleotides are TGTGCCAGCAGCTTGAAAGGACAGTACTACGAGCAGTACTTC. It codes for CASSLKGQYYEQYF.

The chain joins TRBV7-2 to TRBJ1-2, with 8 bases identical to TRBD1. The CDR3 totals 14 residues. Germline CDR1 reads SGHTA; CDR2 reads FQGNSA. With 5 bases clipped from V and 4 bases from J, the junction kept 6 bases outside the gene matches. The chain's CDR3 is CASSGRQGIYGYTF. The DNA for the CDR3 is TGTGCCAGCAGCGGCCGACAGGGGATCTATGGCTACACCTTC. Full variable domain (rest looked up from reference TRBV7-2 and TRBJ1-2): GAGVSQSPSNKVTEKGKDVELRCDPISGHTALYWYRQSLGQGLEFLIYFQGNSAPDKSGLPSDRFSAERTGGSVSTLTIQRTQQEDSAVYLCASSGRQGIYGYTFGSGTRLTVV.

The chain joins TRBV5-1 to TRBJ2-3; D is perhaps TRBD2 (6 bases). CDR1 SGHRS and CDR2 YFSETQ come from the germline V gene. Deletions cut 5 bases from V and 2 bases from J, with 15 bases between. The CDR3 totals 15 residues. The CDR3 DNA follows: TGCGCCAGCAGTTCCGCGGGATCTCCCACAGATACGCAGTATTTT. This translates into CASSSAGSPTDTQYF.

The V gene is TRBV6-5, the J gene TRBJ2-5; 12 nucleotides line up with TRBD1. CDR1 MNHEY and CDR2 SVGAGI come from the germline V gene. The CDR3 consists of 15 residues. Losses at the gene ends were 10 bases for V and 11 bases for J; bases not matched to a gene: 17. For the CDR3, the DNA is TGTGCCACCGGTCATGGGACAGGGGGCGAGTCGAGGCAGTACTTC. Translated, it gives CATGHGTGGESRQYF.